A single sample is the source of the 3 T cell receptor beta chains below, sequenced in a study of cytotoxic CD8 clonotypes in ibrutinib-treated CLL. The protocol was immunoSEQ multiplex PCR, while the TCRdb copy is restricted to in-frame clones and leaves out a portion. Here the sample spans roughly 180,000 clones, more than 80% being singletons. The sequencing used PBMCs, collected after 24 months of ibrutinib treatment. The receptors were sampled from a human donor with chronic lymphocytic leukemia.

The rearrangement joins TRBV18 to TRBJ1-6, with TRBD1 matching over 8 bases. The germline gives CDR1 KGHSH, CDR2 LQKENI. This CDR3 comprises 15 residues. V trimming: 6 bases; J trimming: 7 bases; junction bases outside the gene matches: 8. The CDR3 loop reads CASSPGQAVNSPLHF. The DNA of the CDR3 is TGTGCCAGCTCCCCGGGACAGGCCGTAAATTCACCCCTCCACTTT.

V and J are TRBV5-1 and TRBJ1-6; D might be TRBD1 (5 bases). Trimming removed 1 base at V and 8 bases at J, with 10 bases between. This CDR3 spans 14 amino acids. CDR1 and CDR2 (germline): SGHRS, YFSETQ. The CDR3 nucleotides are TGCGCCAGCAGCTTGACAGGCAGAGATTCACCCCTCCACTTT. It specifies CASSLTGRDSPLHF.

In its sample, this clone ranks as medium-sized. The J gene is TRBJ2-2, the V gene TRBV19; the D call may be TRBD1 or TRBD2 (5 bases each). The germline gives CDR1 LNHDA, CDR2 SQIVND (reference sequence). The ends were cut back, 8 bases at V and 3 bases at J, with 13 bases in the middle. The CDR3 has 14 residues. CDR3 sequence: CASRGRGDTGELFF. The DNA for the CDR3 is TGTGCCAGTCGGGGCAGAGGGGACACCGGGGAGCTGTTTTTT.